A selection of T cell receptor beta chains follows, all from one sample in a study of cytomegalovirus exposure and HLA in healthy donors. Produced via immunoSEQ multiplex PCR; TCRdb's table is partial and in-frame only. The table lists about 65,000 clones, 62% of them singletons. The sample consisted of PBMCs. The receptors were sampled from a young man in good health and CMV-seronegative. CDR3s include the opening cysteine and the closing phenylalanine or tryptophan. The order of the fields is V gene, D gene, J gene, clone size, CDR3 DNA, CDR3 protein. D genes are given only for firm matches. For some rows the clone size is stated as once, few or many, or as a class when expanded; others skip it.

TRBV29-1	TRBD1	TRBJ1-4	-	TGCAGCGCAGACACAGGGGATGAAAAACTGTTTTTT	CSADTGDEKLFF
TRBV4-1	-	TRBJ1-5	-	TGCGCCAGCAGCCAAGCGACAGCGAGCAATCAGCCCCAGCATTTT	CASSQATASNQPQHF
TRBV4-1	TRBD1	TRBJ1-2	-	TGCGCCAGCAGCCAAGTTTTAGACAGGGGGAGCTATGGCTACACCTTC	CASSQVLDRGSYGYTF
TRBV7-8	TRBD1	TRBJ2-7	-	TGTGCCAGCAGCTCGGGACAGGGGCTTTACGAGCAGTACTTC	CASSSGQGLYEQYF
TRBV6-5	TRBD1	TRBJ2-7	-	TGTGCCAGCAGTTATAAAGGGGGCGACGAGCAGTACTTC	CASSYKGGDEQYF
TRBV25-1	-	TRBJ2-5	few	TGTGCCAGCAGTCACAGGGAGACCCAGTACTTC	CASSHRETQYF
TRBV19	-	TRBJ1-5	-	TGTGCCAGTAGTATAGCAAAGGTAGGGGCCAATCAGCCCCAGCATTTT	CASSIAKVGANQPQHF
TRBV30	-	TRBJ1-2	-	TGTGCCTGGAGTGAGGGACTTAACTATGGCTACACCTTC	CAWSEGLNYGYTF
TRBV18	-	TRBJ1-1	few	TGTGCCAGCTTGAGACTTACGAACACTGAAGCTTTCTTT	CASLRLTNTEAFF
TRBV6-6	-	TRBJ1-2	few	TGTGCCAGCAGACACTACAGGGACAACTATGGCTACACCTTC	CASRHYRDNYGYTF
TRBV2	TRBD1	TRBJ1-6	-	TGTGCCAGGAGGGGGCTAGGGGAATCACCCCTCCACTTT	CARRGLGESPLHF
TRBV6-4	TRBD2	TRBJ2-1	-	TGTGCCAGCAGTGGCGGGGGGTCTTACAATGAGCAGTTCTTC	CASSGGGSYNEQFF
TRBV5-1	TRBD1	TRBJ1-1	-	TGCGCCAGCAGCTTCCAGGGGGACACTGAAGCTTTCTTT	CASSFQGDTEAFF
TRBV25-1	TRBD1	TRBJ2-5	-	TGTGCCAGCAGACCCGGGACAGGGTTTGGGACCCCGGGGGCCCAGTACTTC	CASRPGTGFGTPGAQYF
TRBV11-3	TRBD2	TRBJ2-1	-	TGTGCCAGCAGCCCGCGGATAGCGGGGTTAAATGAGCAGTTCTTC	CASSPRIAGLNEQFF
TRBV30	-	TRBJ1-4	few	TGTGCCTGGAGTGCCCCAGGGGCCCTTAATGAAAAACTGTTTTTT	CAWSAPGALNEKLFF
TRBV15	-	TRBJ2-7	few	TGTGCCACCAGCAGAGATGCCGGCGGGGTATACGAGCAGTACTTC	CATSRDAGGVYEQYF
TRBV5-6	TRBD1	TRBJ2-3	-	TGTGCCAGCAGCATAGACAGGGCAGATACGCAGTATTTT	CASSIDRADTQYF
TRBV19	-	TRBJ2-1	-	TGTGCCAGTAGTATGATGGGGAGCTCCTACAATGAGCAGTTCTTC	CASSMMGSSYNEQFF
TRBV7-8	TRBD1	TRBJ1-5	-	TGTGCCAGCAGCCGACAACCTCCGGACAGGGGACGGGGCAATCAGCCCCAGCATTTT	CASSRQPPDRGRGNQPQHF
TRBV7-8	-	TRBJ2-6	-	TGTGCCAGCAGCGTTTACAGTGCCTCTGGGGCCAACGTCCTGACTTTC	CASSVYSASGANVLTF
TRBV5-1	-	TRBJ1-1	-	TGCGCCAGCAGCTTGGATGGACACAACACTGAAGCTTTCTTT	CASSLDGHNTEAFF
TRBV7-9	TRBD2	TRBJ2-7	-	TGTGCCAGCAGCCACCGTGGGACTAGCGGGGACTACGAGCAGTACTTC	CASSHRGTSGDYEQYF
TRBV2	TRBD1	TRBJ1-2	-	TGTGCCAGCAGTGAACTCGACAGGGGGTATGGCTACACCTTC	CASSELDRGYGYTF
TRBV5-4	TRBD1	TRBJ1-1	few	TGTGCCAGCAGCAGCCCGACAGGGGTTAAAGGCACTGAAGCTTTCTTT	CASSSPTGVKGTEAFF
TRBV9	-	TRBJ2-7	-	TGTGCCAGCAGCGTTAACCCCGGGACTTCCTACGAGCAGTACTTC	CASSVNPGTSYEQYF
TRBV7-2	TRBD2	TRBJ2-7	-	TGTGCCAGCAGCTTAAACGTAGCGGGGGGCAGCTACGAGCAGTACTTC	CASSLNVAGGSYEQYF